This note documents a single T cell receptor (beta chain) sequence. Trimming removed 5 bases from V and 7 bases from J; junction bases left unmatched: 12. The CDR3 spans 16 residues. Germline V lookup: CDR1 SEHNR, CDR2 FQNEAQ (reference sequence). Using immunoSEQ multiplex PCR, the repertoire was profiled, and TCRdb retains in-frame clones only, with some absent. Here the sample spans under 200,000 clones, around four fifths being singletons. These data are taken from a study of blood T cell repertoires in COVID-19. Study context: The United States, Italy and Spain provided the acute and convalescent COVID-19 samples. Sample material is recorded as cDNA or gDNA derived from T cells, B-cell-depleted T cells, or PBMCs.

The genes are TRBV7-9 and TRBJ2-7, with TRBD1 matching 12 bases. This receptor was obtained from a woman at least 80 years old with active or convalescent COVID-19. Material for sequencing was peripheral blood. CDR3 DNA sequence: TGTGCCAGCAGCCCATACACGGGACAGGGGGCGAGGGAGCAGTACTTC. It yields the protein CASSPYTGQGAREQYF.